This T cell receptor beta chain came from a study of T cells after yellow fever vaccination. This clonotype was seen at least ten times. From the 5' RACE reads, TCRdb called clonotypes with MiXCR, one entry per CDR3 protein. This sample yields fewer than 7,000 distinct CDR3 sequences, of which under 8% are seen a single time; approximately 64% belongs to the top ten. CDR3 length equals 16 residues. V lost 5 bases and J lost 5, with 21 bases in between. Study-wide findings and caveats: The booster response re-showed most primary clones: 96% CD4, around 87% CD8.

The J gene is TRBJ1-1, the V gene TRBV12-3 or TRBV12-4; possible D gene TRBD1, 6 bases. This TCR was sampled from a man in his late teens or twenties who received the YFV17D yellow fever vaccine. Source: PBMCs, either bulk or a sorted T-cell subset (CD4+, CD8+, memory, or dextramer-sorted; not recorded which), taken more than 13 days after the first yellow fever vaccination. CDR3 loop: CASSLSPGGAFTEAFF. In nucleotides, the CDR3 is TGTGCCAGCAGTCTATCCCCTGGGGGGGCGTTTACTGAAGCTTTCTTT.